This T cell receptor beta chain was sequenced for a study of blood T cell repertoires in COVID-19. In the study overall: The study drew acute and convalescent COVID-19 samples from the United States, Italy and Spain. Sources were T cells, B-cell-depleted T cells, or PBMCs; the material itself was cDNA or gDNA.

V lost 8 bases, J lost 1 base, and 11 bases stayed unmatched. Germline V gene sequence: CDR1 MNHEY, CDR2 SVGAGI. The CDR3 runs 15 residues. As originally analysed: Using reference gene primer amplification, nucleated cell counts were estimated. Assay: immunoSEQ multiplex PCR; the TCRdb copy retains only in-frame clones and omits some. For V, J and clone size, that table is used; D and trimming come from the DNA. The table includes around 20,000 clones, roughly 73% detected once. The chain joins TRBV6-5 to TRBJ2-7; TRBD1 matches 7 bases. The sequenced sample was peripheral blood. The origin of this receptor is a human donor in a cohort sampled during active or convalescent COVID-19. The CDR3 nucleotides read TGTGCCAGCCCAGGGGCGCTGGGACAGTCCTACGAGCAGTACTTC. Encoded protein: CASPGALGQSYEQYF.